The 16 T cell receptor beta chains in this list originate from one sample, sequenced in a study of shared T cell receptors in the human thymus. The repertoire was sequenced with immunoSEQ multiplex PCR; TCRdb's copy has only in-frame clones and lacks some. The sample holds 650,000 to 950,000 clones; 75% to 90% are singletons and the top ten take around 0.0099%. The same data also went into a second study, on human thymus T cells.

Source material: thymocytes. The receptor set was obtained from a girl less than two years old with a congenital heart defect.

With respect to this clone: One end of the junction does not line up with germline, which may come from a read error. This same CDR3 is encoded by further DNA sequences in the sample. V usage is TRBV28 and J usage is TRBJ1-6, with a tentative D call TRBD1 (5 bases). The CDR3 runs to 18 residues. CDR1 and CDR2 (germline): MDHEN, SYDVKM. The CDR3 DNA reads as TGCGCCAGCAGTTCTCCCGACAGAACCCTTTCTTATAATTCACCCCTCCACTTT. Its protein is CASSSPDRTLSYNSPLHF. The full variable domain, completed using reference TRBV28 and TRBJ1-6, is DVKVTQSSRYLVKRTGEKVFLECVQDMDHENMFWYRQDPGLGLRLIYFSYDVKMKEKGDIPEGYSVSREKKERFSLILESASTNQTSMYLCASSSPDRTLSYNSPLHFGNGTRLTVT.

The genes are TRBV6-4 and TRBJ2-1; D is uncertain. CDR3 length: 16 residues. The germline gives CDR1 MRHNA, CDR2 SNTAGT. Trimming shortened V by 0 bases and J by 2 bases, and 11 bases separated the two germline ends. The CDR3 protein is CASSDSLVVPYNEQFF. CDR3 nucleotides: TGTGCCAGCAGTGACTCTTTAGTAGTTCCCTACAATGAGCAGTTCTTC.

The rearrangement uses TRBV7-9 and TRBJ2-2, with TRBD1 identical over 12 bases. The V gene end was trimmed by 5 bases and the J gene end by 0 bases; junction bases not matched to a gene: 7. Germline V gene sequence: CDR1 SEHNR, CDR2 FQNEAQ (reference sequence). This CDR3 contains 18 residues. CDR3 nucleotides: TGTGCCAGCAGCCCCCGGGGGGACAGGGGGCCGAACACCGGGGAGCTGTTTTTT. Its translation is CASSPRGDRGPNTGELFF. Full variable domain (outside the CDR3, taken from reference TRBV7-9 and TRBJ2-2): DTGVSQNPRHKITKRGQNVTFRCDPISEHNRLYWYRQTLGQGPEFLTYFQNEAQLEKSRLLSDRFSAERPKGSFSTLEIQRTEQGDSAMYLCASSPRGDRGPNTGELFFGEGSRLTVL.

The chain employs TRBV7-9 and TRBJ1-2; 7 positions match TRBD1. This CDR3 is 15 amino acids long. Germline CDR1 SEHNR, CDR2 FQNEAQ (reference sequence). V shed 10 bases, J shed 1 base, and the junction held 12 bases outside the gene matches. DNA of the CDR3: TGTGCCACTACGGCGGCAGGGGGGATTAACTATGGCTACACCTTC. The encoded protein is CATTAAGGINYGYTF.

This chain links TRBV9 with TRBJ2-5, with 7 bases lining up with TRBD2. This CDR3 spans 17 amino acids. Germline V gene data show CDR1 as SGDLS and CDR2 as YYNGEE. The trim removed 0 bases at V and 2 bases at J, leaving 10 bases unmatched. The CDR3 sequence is CASSVEPLAEIQETQYF. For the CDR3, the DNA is TGTGCCAGCAGCGTAGAGCCCCTAGCGGAGATTCAAGAGACCCAGTACTTC. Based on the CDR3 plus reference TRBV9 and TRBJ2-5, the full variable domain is DSGVTQTPKHLITATGQRVTLRCSPRSGDLSVYWYQQSLDQGLQFLIQYYNGEERAKGNILERFSAQQFPDLHSELNLSSLELGDSALYFCASSVEPLAEIQETQYFGPGTRLLVL.

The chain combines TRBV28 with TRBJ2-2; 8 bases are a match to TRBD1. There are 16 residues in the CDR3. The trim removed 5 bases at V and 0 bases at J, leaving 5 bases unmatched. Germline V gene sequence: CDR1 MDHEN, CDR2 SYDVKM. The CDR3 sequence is CASSPKGQANTGELFF. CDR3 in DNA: TGTGCCAGCAGTCCTAAGGGACAGGCGAACACCGGGGAGCTGTTTTTT. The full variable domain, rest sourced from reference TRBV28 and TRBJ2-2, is DVKVTQSSRYLVKRTGEKVFLECVQDMDHENMFWYRQDPGLGLRLIYFSYDVKMKEKGDIPEGYSVSREKKERFSLILESASTNQTSMYLCASSPKGQANTGELFFGEGSRLTVL.

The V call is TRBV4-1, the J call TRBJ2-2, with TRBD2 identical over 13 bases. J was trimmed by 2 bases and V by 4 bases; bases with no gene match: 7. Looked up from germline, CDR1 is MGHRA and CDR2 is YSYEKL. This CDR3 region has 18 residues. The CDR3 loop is CASSLGLAGVVNTGELFF. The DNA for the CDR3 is TGCGCCAGCAGCCTTGGACTAGCGGGGGTCGTCAACACCGGGGAGCTGTTTTTT.

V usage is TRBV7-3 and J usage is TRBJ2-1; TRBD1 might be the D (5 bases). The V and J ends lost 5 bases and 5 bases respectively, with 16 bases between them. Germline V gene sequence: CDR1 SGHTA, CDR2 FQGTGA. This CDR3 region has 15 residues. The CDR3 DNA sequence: TGTGCCAGCAGCCCAAAACCGACAGTTGACAATGAGCAGTTCTTC. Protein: CASSPKPTVDNEQFF.

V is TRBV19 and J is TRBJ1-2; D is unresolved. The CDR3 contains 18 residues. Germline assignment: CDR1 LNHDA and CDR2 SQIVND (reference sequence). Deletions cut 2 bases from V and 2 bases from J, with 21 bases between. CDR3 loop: CASSIHLGGKGHNYGYTF. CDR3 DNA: TGTGCCAGTAGTATACATCTAGGCGGGAAGGGCCACAACTATGGCTACACCTTC.

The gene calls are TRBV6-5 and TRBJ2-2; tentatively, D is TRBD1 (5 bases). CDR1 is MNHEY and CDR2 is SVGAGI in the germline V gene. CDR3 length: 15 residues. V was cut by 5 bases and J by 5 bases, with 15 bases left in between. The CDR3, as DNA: TGTGCCAGCAGTACCTACAGACAGCTTACCGGGGAGCTGTTTTTT. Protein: CASSTYRQLTGELFF.

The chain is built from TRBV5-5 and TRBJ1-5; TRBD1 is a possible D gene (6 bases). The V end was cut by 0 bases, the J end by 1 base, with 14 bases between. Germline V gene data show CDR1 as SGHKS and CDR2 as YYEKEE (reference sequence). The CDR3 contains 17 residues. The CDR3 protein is CASSLGGGSWSNQPQHF. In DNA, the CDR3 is TGTGCCAGCAGCTTGGGAGGGGGTTCTTGGAGCAATCAGCCCCAGCATTTT.

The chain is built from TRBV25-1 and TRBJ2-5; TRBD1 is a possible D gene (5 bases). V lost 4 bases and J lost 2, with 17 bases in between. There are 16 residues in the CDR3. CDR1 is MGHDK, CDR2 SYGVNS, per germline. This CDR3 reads CASSGPWGRTQETQYF. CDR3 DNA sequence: TGTGCCAGCAGTGGACCGTGGGGCAGAACTCAAGAGACCCAGTACTTC.

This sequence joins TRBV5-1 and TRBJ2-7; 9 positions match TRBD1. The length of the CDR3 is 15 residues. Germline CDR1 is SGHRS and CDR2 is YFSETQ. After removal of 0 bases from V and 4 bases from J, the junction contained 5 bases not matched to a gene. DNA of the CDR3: TGCGCCAGCAGCTTGGGTACAGGGGGCGAGTACGAGCAGTACTTC. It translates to CASSLGTGGEYEQYF.

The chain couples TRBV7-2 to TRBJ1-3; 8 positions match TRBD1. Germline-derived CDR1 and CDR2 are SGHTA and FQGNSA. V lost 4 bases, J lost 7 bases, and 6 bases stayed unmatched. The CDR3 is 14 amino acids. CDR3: CASSSGQGRNTIYF. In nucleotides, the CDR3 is TGTGCCAGCAGCTCCGGACAGGGAAGGAACACCATATATTTT.

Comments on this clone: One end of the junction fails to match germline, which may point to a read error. DNA of the CDR3: TGTGCCAGCACCCCCAACCGGGTAAGAGTGTTTTTT. It is translated as CASTPNRVRVFF. The chain couples TRBV7-4 to TRBJ2-3; D is uncertain. Germline V gene lookup returns CDR1 SGHVT and CDR2 SQSDAQ. The CDR3 covers 12 residues.

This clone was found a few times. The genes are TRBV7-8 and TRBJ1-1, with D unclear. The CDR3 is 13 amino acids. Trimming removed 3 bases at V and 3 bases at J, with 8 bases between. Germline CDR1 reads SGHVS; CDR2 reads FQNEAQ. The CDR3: CASSLTGDTEAFF. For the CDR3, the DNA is TGTGCCAGCAGCTTGACGGGTGACACTGAAGCTTTCTTT.